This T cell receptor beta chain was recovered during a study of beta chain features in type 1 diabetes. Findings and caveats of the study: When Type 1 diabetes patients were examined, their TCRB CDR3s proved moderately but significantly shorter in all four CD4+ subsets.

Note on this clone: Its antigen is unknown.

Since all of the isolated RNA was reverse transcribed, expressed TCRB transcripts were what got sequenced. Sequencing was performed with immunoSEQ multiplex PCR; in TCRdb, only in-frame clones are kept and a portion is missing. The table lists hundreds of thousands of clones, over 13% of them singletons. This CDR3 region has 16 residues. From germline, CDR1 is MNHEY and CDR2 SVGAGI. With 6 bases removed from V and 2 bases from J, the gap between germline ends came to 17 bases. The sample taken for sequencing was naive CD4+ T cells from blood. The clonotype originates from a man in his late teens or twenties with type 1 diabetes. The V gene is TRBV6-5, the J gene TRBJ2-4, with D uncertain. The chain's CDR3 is CASSYLPLGTKNIQYF. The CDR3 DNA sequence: TGTGCCAGCAGCTACCTTCCACTGGGAACCAAAAACATTCAGTACTTC.